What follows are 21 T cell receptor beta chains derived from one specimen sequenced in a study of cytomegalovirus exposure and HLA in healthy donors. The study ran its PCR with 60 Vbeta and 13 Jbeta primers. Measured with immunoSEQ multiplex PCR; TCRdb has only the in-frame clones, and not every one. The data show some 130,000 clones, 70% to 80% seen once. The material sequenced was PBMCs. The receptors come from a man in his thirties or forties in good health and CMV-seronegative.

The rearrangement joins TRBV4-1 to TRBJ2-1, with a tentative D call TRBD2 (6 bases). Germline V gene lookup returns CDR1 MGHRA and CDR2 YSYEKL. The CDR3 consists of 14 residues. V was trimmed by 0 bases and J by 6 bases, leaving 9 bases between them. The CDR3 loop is CASSQDVRGNEQFF. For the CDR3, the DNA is TGCGCCAGCAGCCAAGACGTGCGGGGCAATGAGCAGTTCTTC.

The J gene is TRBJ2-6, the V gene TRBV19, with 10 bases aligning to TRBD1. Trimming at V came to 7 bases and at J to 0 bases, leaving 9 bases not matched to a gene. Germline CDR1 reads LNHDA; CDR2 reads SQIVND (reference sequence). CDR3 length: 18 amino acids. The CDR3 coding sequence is TGTGCCAGTACCCTCCGGGACAGGGGCAGCTCTGGGGCCAACGTCCTGACTTTC. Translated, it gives CASTLRDRGSSGANVLTF.

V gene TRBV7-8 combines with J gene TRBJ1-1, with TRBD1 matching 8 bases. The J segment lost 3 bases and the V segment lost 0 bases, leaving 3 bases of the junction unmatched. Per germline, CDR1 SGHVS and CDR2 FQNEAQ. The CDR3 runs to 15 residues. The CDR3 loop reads CASSLAAGGHTEAFF. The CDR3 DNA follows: TGTGCCAGCAGCTTAGCTGCAGGGGGCCACACTGAAGCTTTCTTT.

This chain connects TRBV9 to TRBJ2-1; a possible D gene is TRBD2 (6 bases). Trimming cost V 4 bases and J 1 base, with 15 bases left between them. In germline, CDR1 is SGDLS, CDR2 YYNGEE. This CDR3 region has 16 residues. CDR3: CASSHSVGGSYNEQFF. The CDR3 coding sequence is TGTGCCAGCAGCCATTCAGTTGGAGGGTCCTACAATGAGCAGTTCTTC.

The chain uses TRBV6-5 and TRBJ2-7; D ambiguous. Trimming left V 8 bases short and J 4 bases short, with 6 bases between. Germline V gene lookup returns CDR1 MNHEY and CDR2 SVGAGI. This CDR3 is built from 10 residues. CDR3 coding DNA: TGTGCCAGCGGCAAATACGAGCAGTACTTC. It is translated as CASGKYEQYF.

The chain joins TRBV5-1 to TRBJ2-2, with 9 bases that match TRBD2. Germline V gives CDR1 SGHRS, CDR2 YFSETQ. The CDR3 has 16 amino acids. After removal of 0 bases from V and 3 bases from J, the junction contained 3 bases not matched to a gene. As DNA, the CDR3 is TGCGCCAGCAGCTTGGATGGACTAGCGTACACCGGGGAGCTGTTTTTT. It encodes CASSLDGLAYTGELFF. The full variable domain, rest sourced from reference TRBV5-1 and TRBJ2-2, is KAGVTQTPRYLIKTRGQQVTLSCSPISGHRSVSWYQQTPGQGLQFLFEYFSETQRNKGNFPGRFSGRQFSNSRSEMNVSTLELGDSALYLCASSLDGLAYTGELFFGEGSRLTVL.

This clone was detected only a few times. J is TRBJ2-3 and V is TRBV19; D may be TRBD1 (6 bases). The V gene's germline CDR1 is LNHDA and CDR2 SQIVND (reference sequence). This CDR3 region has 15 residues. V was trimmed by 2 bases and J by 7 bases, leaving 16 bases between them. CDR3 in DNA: TGTGCCAGTAGTATAACGGGTACAGGGTATTATACGCAGTATTTT. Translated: CASSITGTGYYTQYF.

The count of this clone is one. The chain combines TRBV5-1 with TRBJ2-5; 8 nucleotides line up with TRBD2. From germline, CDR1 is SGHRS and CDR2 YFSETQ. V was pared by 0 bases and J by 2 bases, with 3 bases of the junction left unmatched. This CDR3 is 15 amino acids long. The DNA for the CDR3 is TGCGCCAGCAGCTTGGTACTAGCGGTGCAAGAGACCCAGTACTTC. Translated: CASSLVLAVQETQYF.

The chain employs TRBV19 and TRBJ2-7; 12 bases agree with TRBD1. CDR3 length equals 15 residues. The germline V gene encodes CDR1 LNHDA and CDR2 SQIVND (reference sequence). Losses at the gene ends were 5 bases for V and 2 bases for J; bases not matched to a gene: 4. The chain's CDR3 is CASSRDRGPTYEQYF. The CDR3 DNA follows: TGTGCCAGTAGTCGGGACAGGGGGCCAACCTACGAGCAGTACTTC.

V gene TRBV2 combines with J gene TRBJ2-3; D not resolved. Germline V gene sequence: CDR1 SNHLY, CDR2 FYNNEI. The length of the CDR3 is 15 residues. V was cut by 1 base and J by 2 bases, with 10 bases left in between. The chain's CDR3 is CASSEVSKYTDTQYF. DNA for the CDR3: TGTGCCAGCAGTGAAGTGTCTAAATACACAGATACGCAGTATTTT. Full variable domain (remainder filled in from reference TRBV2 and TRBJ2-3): EPEVTQTPSHQVTQMGQEVILRCVPISNHLYFYWYRQILGQKVEFLVSFYNNEISEKSEIFDDQFSVERPDGSNFTLKIRSTKLEDSAMYFCASSEVSKYTDTQYFGPGTRLTVL.

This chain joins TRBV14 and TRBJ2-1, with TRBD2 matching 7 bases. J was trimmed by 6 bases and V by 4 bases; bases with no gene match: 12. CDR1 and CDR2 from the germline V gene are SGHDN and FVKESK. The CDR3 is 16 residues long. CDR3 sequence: CASSPDGGVGINEQFF. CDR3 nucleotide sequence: TGTGCCAGCAGCCCCGATGGGGGGGTCGGTATCAATGAGCAGTTCTTC.

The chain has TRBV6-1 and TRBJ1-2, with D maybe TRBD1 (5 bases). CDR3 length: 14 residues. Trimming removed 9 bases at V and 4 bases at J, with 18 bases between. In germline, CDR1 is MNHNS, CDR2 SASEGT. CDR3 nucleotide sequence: TGTGCCAGTGTGGGGGGGGGTATGCTCTATGGCTACACCTTC. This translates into CASVGGGMLYGYTF.

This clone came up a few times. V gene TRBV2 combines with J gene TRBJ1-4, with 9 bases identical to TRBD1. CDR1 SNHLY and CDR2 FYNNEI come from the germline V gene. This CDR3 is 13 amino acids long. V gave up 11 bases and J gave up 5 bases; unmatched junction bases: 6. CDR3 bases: TGTGCCGGAAACAGGGGGCCGAATGAAAAACTGTTTTTT. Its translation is CAGNRGPNEKLFF.

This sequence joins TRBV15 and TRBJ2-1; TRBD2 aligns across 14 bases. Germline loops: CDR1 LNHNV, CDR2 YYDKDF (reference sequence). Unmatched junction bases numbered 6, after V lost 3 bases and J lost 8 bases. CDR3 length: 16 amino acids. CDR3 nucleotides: TGTGCCACCAGCAGCGGGACTAGCGGGAGTATCGATGAGCAGTTCTTC. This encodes CATSSGTSGSIDEQFF.

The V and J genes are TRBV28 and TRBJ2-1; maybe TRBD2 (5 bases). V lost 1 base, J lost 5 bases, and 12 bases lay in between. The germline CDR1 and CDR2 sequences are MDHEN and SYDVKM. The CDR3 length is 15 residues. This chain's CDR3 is CASSLLWRANNEQFF. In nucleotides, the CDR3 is TGTGCCAGCAGTTTATTGTGGCGGGCAAACAATGAGCAGTTCTTC.

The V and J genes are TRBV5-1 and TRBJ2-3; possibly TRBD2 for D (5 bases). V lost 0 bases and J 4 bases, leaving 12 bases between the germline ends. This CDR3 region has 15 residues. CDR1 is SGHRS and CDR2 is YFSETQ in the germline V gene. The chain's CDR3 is CASSLGGAVADTQYF. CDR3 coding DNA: TGCGCCAGCAGCTTGGGAGGAGCGGTGGCAGATACGCAGTATTTT.

CDR3 in amino acids: CASSVVWDRGPQETQYF. CDR3 nucleotides: TGTGCCAGCAGCGTGGTTTGGGACAGGGGTCCTCAAGAGACCCAGTACTTC. The chain is built from TRBV11-2 and TRBJ2-5; 10 bases are a match to TRBD1. The J segment lost 2 bases and the V segment lost 5 bases, leaving 11 bases of the junction unmatched. Per the germline V gene, CDR1 is SGHAT and CDR2 is FQNNGV. The length of the CDR3 is 17 residues.

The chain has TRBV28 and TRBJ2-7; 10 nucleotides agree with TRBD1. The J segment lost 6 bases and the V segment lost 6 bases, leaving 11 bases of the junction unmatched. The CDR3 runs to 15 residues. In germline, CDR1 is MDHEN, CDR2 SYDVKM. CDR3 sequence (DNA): TGTGCCAGCAGCAAACGACCGAGGACAGGGGGCGAGCAGTACTTC. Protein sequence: CASSKRPRTGGEQYF.

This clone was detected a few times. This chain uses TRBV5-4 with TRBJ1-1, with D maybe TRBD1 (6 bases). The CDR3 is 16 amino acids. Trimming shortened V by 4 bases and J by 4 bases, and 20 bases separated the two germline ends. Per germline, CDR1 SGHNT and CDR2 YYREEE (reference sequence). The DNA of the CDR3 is TGTGCCAGCAGCCCTGGGACACCCTTGGAAAGCACTGAAGCTTTCTTT. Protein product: CASSPGTPLESTEAFF.

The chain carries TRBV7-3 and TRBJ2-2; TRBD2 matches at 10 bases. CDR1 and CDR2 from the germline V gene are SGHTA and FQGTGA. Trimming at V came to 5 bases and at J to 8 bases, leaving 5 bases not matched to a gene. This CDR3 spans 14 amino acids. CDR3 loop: CASSAQREGGELFF. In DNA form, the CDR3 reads TGTGCCAGCAGCGCCCAGCGGGAGGGTGGGGAGCTGTTTTTT. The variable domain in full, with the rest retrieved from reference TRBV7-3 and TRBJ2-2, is GAGVSQTPSNKVTEKGKYVELRCDPISGHTALYWYRQSLGQGPEFLIYFQGTGAADDSGLPNDRFFAVRPEGSVSTLKIQRTERGDSAVYLCASSAQREGGELFFGEGSRLTVL.

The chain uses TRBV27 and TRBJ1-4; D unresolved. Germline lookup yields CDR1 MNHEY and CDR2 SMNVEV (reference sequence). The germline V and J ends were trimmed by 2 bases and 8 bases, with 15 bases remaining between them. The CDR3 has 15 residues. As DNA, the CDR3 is TGTGCCAGCAGTTTACAGGCAGGAGGGAGCGAAAAACTGTTTTTT. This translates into CASSLQAGGSEKLFF.